Listed below are T cell receptor beta chains from one sample, sequenced in a study of cytomegalovirus exposure and HLA in healthy donors. The table came from immunoSEQ multiplex PCR; TCRdb's copy has only in-frame clones and leaves some out. The sample holds some 120,000 clones, about two thirds seen once. Sequencing was done on a sample of PBMCs. Every receptor here comes from a man aged 25-40 years in good health and CMV-seronegative. Both conserved end residues are part of each CDR3. D genes are given only for firm matches. Rows may omit the clone size; those that give it use once, few, many or a size class.

v_call	d_call	clone_size	j_call	cdr3_aa	cdr3_nt
TRBV7-9	.	.	TRBJ2-3	CSSSLGGPQYF	TGTTCCAGCAGCTTAGGGGGGCCCCAGTATTTT
TRBV6-1	.	.	TRBJ1-4	CASMRGNNEKLFF	TGTGCCAGCATGCGAGGGAATAATGAAAAACTGTTTTTT
TRBV27	.	.	TRBJ1-1	CASSPINRLLAEAFF	TGTGCCAGCAGTCCAATAAACAGGCTCCTGGCTGAAGCTTTCTTT
TRBV4-3	TRBD1	.	TRBJ2-3	CASSQDLRQGAGDTQYF	TGCGCCAGCAGCCAAGATCTCCGACAGGGGGCCGGAGATACGCAGTATTTT
TRBV6-5	TRBD1	.	TRBJ1-3	CASSSGTGYPNTIYF	TGTGCCAGCAGTTCCGGGACAGGGTATCCAAACACCATATATTTT
TRBV4-3	.	once	TRBJ2-3	CASSQTLVGVSTDTQYF	TGCGCCAGCAGCCAAACCCTTGTCGGGGTTAGCACAGATACGCAGTATTTT
TRBV9	TRBD2	.	TRBJ2-3	CASSRSGTSADTQYF	TGTGCCAGCAGCCGATCGGGAACTAGCGCTGACACGCAGTATTTT
TRBV5-6	TRBD1	.	TRBJ2-7	CASSYGTGAYEQYF	TGTGCCAGCAGCTACGGGACAGGAGCCTACGAGCAGTACTTC
TRBV4-3	.	.	TRBJ1-4	CASSQDYPGVNEKLFF	TGCGCCAGCAGCCAAGATTACCCGGGGGTGAATGAAAAACTGTTTTTT
TRBV5-1	TRBD2	.	TRBJ2-7	CASSFTAGGSYEQYF	TGCGCCAGCAGCTTCACAGCGGGGGGATCCTACGAGCAGTACTTC
TRBV6-6	.	.	TRBJ2-1	CASSQFLFNEQFF	TGTGCCAGCAGTCAGTTTCTGTTCAATGAGCAGTTCTTC
TRBV10-3	.	.	TRBJ1-1	CAISLGVGQVNTEAFF	TGTGCCATCAGTCTAGGGGTAGGGCAGGTAAACACTGAAGCTTTCTTT
TRBV7-9	TRBD2	.	TRBJ2-3	CASSFWAGGRTDTQYF	TGTGCCAGCAGCTTTTGGGCGGGGGGCCGCACAGATACGCAGTATTTT
TRBV7-2	.	.	TRBJ2-2	CASSRSPPLAPGELFF	TGTGCCAGCAGCCGGAGCCCTCCCCTAGCACCCGGGGAGCTGTTTTTT
TRBV7-2	TRBD1	.	TRBJ2-7	CASSFIPGGLYEQYF	TGTGCCAGCAGCTTCATTCCAGGGGGCTTATACGAGCAGTACTTC
TRBV7-9	.	once	TRBJ1-1	CASSSPHLSEAFF	TGTGCCAGCAGCTCACCTCATTTGAGCGAAGCTTTCTTT
TRBV7-9	.	.	TRBJ2-5	CSRGLQETQYF	TGTTCCAGGGGCCTCCAAGAGACCCAGTACTTC
TRBV27	TRBD2	.	TRBJ2-4	CASSSQVAGGQNIQYF	TGTGCCAGCAGTTCCCAGGTCGCGGGGGGCCAAAACATTCAGTACTTC
TRBV30	.	.	TRBJ1-5	CAWSPGGSNQPQHF	TGTGCCTGGAGCCCTGGAGGCAGCAATCAGCCCCAGCATTTT
TRBV10-3	.	.	TRBJ2-1	CAIRGRDGYNEQFF	TGTGCCATCAGGGGGCGGGACGGATACAATGAGCAGTTCTTC
TRBV4-3	.	.	TRBJ1-3	CASSQRGGSGNIIYF	TGCGCCAGCAGCCAACGAGGGGGTTCTGGAAACATCATATATTTT
TRBV19	.	.	TRBJ1-1	CASSTAVNSLEAFF	TGTGCCAGTAGTACCGCGGTTAATTCCCTTGAAGCTTTCTTT
TRBV6-5	.	.	TRBJ2-7	CARVSRGTYEQYF	TGTGCCAGAGTTTCGCGGGGCACCTACGAGCAGTACTTC
TRBV19	.	.	TRBJ1-2	CASNPGGVMITNYGYTF	TGTGCCAGTAACCCGGGGGGCGTGATGATTACTAACTATGGCTACACCTTC
TRBV21-1	.	.	TRBJ1-5	CASSPIDREYSNQPQHF	TGTGCCAGCAGCCCCATCGACAGGGAATATAGCAATCAGCCCCAGCATTTT
TRBV11-2	.	.	TRBJ1-1	CASSPYRAEAFF	TGTGCCAGCAGCCCATACAGGGCTGAAGCTTTCTTT
TRBV10-2	TRBD1	.	TRBJ2-7	CASSPGQSSYEQYF	TGCGCCAGCAGTCCGGGACAGAGCTCCTACGAGCAGTACTTC
TRBV10-2	.	.	TRBJ2-5	CASSATRGETQYF	TGCGCCAGCAGCGCTACGCGGGGAGAGACCCAGTACTTC
TRBV6-6	TRBD1	few	TRBJ1-3	CASRPGGSGNTIYF	TGTGCCAGCAGGCCAGGGGGTTCGGGAAACACCATATATTTT
TRBV2	.	.	TRBJ1-5	CASSEQVDQPQHF	TGTGCCAGCAGTGAGCAGGTGGATCAGCCCCAGCATTTT
TRBV11-2	.	.	TRBJ1-6	CASSRGQSLPLHF	TGTGCCAGCAGCCGAGGACAGAGTCTACCCCTCCACTTT
TRBV4-1	.	.	TRBJ1-5	CASSQGWDTGKNQPQHF	TGCGCCAGCAGCCAAGGATGGGATACAGGGAAAAATCAGCCCCAGCATTTT
TRBV9	TRBD2	.	TRBJ2-5	CASSLGLPQGKETQYF	TGTGCCAGCAGTCTGGGACTACCCCAGGGAAAAGAGACCCAGTACTTC
TRBV18	.	.	TRBJ1-1	CASSPPSQIWWAFF	TGTGCCAGCTCTCCTCCGTCCCAGATCTGGTGGGCTTTCTTT
TRBV9	.	.	TRBJ1-1	CASSVAGTGFTEAFF	TGTGCCAGCAGCGTAGCGGGAACAGGGTTCACTGAAGCTTTCTTT
TRBV27	TRBD2	.	TRBJ2-7	CASSFGRGEQYF	TGTGCCAGCAGTTTTGGGAGGGGCGAGCAGTACTTC
TRBV28	.	.	TRBJ2-7	CASVRSREQYF	TGTGCCAGCGTCAGGTCACGGGAGCAGTACTTC
TRBV9	.	.	TRBJ2-7	CASSDGAGISYEQYF	TGTGCCAGCAGCGATGGGGCAGGGATCTCCTACGAGCAGTACTTC
TRBV7-9	.	.	TRBJ1-2	CASSLALANYGYTF	TGTGCCAGCAGCTTAGCGTTAGCTAACTATGGCTACACCTTC
TRBV7-3	.	few	TRBJ2-1	CASSLTGRGTYNEQFF	TGTGCCAGCAGCTTAACGGGTCGGGGAACCTACAATGAGCAGTTCTTC
TRBV5-4	TRBD1	.	TRBJ2-5	CASSGRDSEETQYF	TGTGCCAGCAGCGGCCGGGACAGCGAAGAGACCCAGTACTTC
TRBV7-2	.	.	TRBJ2-1	CASSRVSGSYNEQFF	TGTGCCAGCAGCCGAGTTAGCGGTTCCTACAATGAGCAGTTCTTC
TRBV5-4	.	few	TRBJ1-1	CASSRMETAGTEAFF	TGTGCCAGCAGCCGAATGGAAACAGCAGGCACTGAAGCTTTCTTT
TRBV27	TRBD1	few	TRBJ2-7	CATAEDRASYEQYF	TGTGCCACCGCCGAGGACAGGGCCTCCTACGAGCAGTACTTC
TRBV4-1	TRBD1	.	TRBJ1-6	CASSPGGTANSPLHF	TGCGCCAGCAGCCCGGGGGGGACAGCTAATTCACCCCTCCACTTT
TRBV7-9	.	.	TRBJ2-5	CSSRLLSETQYF	TGTTCCAGCAGACTTCTAAGCGAGACCCAGTACTTC
TRBV4-1	.	.	TRBJ2-7	CASSQVPGESSYEQYF	TGCGCCAGCAGCCAAGTCCCAGGGGAAAGCTCCTACGAGCAGTACTTC
TRBV28	TRBD1	.	TRBJ1-2	CASSLPTGGSNYGYTF	TGTGCCAGCAGTTTGCCCACAGGGGGGTCGAACTATGGCTACACCTTC
TRBV4-1	.	.	TRBJ2-7	CASSQVAASYEQYF	TGCGCCAGCAGCCAAGTAGCAGCATCCTACGAGCAGTACTTC
TRBV15	TRBD2	.	TRBJ2-5	CATSRGSGGALETQYF	TGTGCCACCAGCAGGGGTAGCGGGGGGGCCTTGGAGACCCAGTACTTC
TRBV7-9	TRBD2	.	TRBJ2-7	CASSSSGRFSYEQYF	TGTGCCAGCAGCTCGTCCGGGAGGTTCTCCTACGAGCAGTACTTC
TRBV7-9	TRBD2	.	TRBJ2-3	CASSSGLAGGMGTDTQYF	TGTGCCAGCAGCTCGGGACTAGCGGGGGGCATGGGCACAGATACGCAGTATTTT